Below are 10 T cell receptor beta chains sequenced from a single sample in a study of identical twins. One entry per CDR3 protein results from TCRdb running MiXCR on the 5' RACE reads. The sample gives under 300,000 distinct CDR3 sequences, around 8.3% of which show up once; 2.5% to 3.5% is in the top ten. These records were also assigned to another study, of yellow fever vaccine responses in identical twins.

Sequences were obtained from CD8+ T cells sorted from blood. These receptors came from a young woman in good health.

This clonotype was found a few times. The chain couples TRBV7-3 to TRBJ2-1; either TRBD1 or TRBD2 may supply D (6 bases each). The V and J ends lost 2 bases and 4 bases respectively, with 12 bases between them. The V gene's germline CDR1 is SGHTA and CDR2 FQGTGA. CDR3 size: 15 residues. CDR3 protein: CASSLFRGPYNEQFF. The CDR3 DNA reads as TGTGCCAGCAGCTTATTCCGGGGGCCGTACAATGAGCAGTTCTTC.

This clonotype has more than one count but fewer than ten. The chain links TRBV27 to TRBJ2-3; D call uncertain. The length of the CDR3 is 14 residues. V lost 1 base, J lost 4 bases, and 9 bases lay in between. The germline V gene has CDR1 MNHEY and CDR2 SMNVEV (reference sequence). The CDR3 is CASSLYAEADTQYF. CDR3 in DNA: TGTGCCAGCAGTTTATACGCGGAAGCAGATACGCAGTATTTT.

In this sample, this clonotype turned up a few times. CDR3 region: CAWSGTTPWEQYF. The CDR3 DNA sequence: TGTGCCTGGAGTGGCACTACCCCCTGGGAGCAGTACTTC. V usage is TRBV30 and J usage is TRBJ2-7; unclear D gene. The germline V and J ends were trimmed by 1 base and 7 bases, with 14 bases remaining between them. Germline CDR1 reads GTSNPN; CDR2 reads SVGIG (reference sequence). This CDR3 contains 13 residues.

This clonotype was counted a few times. This rearrangement joins TRBV10-3 to TRBJ2-2, with 8 nucleotides matching TRBD2. Germline V gene lookup returns CDR1 ENHRY and CDR2 SYGVKD. The CDR3 totals 16 residues. The junction had 6 bases not matched to a gene; V was cut back by 0 bases and J by 6 bases. The CDR3 DNA reads as TGTGCCATCAGTGAGTCGGGAGCGGGAGCGTCCGGGGAGCTGTTTTTT. This sequence encodes CAISESGAGASGELFF.

This clonotype was seen just once. V and J are TRBV5-4 and TRBJ2-1, with D perhaps TRBD2 (6 bases). Trimming removed 0 bases from V and 10 bases from J, with 11 bases in between. The CDR3 loop spans 13 amino acids. CDR1 is SGHNT, CDR2 YYREEE, per germline (reference sequence). CDR3 region: CASSLEVAEEQFF. In DNA, the CDR3 is TGTGCCAGCAGCTTGGAGGTAGCGGAGGAGCAGTTCTTC.

The chain combines TRBV5-1 with TRBJ1-4, with 9 bases fitting TRBD1. The CDR3 is 16 residues long. V was clipped by 2 bases and J by 2 bases; unmatched bases: 4. In germline, CDR1 is SGHRS, CDR2 YFSETQ. DNA of the CDR3: TGCGCCAGCAGCTTTAACGGACAGGGGACTAATGAAAAACTGTTTTTT. Amino acid sequence: CASSFNGQGTNEKLFF.

This chain connects TRBV15 to TRBJ2-7; no clear D. Germline-derived CDR1 and CDR2 are LNHNV and YYDKDF (reference sequence). Between the trimmed V and J ends, which lost 8 bases and 7 bases, there was a span of 15 bases. The CDR3 is 12 residues long. CDR3 region: CATEKWKWEQYF. The DNA of the CDR3 is TGTGCCACCGAGAAGTGGAAGTGGGAGCAGTACTTC.

This clonotype was observed at least ten times. The gene calls are TRBV15 and TRBJ2-1, with D unresolved. The germline V gene has CDR1 LNHNV and CDR2 YYDKDF (reference sequence). V was pared by 5 bases and J by 4 bases, with 18 bases between. This CDR3 spans 16 amino acids. Here the CDR3 DNA reads TGTGCCACCAGCGAGAGGTTTCAGAGCCTTTACAATGAGCAGTTCTTC. It encodes CATSERFQSLYNEQFF.

The V gene is TRBV6-2 or TRBV6-3, the J gene TRBJ2-7, with 12 nucleotides matching TRBD2. Germline CDR1 is MNHEY and CDR2 is SVGEGT. The CDR3 totals 14 residues. V shed 7 bases and J 2 bases; nucleotides not matched to a gene: 3. The CDR3 DNA follows: TGTGCCAGCAATGGACTAGCGGGGACCTACGAGCAGTACTTC. Encoded protein: CASNGLAGTYEQYF.

The V gene is TRBV28, the J gene TRBJ2-7, with TRBD1 matching 7 bases. Germline V gene sequence: CDR1 MDHEN, CDR2 SYDVKM. Germline trimming cut 6 bases from V and 5 bases from J; bases unmatched to any gene: 16. CDR3 length: 16 residues. The CDR3 DNA sequence: TGTGCCAGCAGCCAACACAGGGCAGGGGGAAGTCACGAGCAGTACTTC. The encoded protein is CASSQHRAGGSHEQYF. Based on the CDR3 plus reference TRBV28 and TRBJ2-7, the full variable domain is DVKVTQSSRYLVKRTGEKVFLECVQDMDHENMFWYRQDPGLGLRLIYFSYDVKMKEKGDIPEGYSVSREKKERFSLILESASTNQTSMYLCASSQHRAGGSHEQYFGPGTRLTVT.